This T cell receptor (beta chain) was documented in a study of blood T cell repertoires in COVID-19. The protocol was immunoSEQ multiplex PCR, while the TCRdb copy is restricted to in-frame clones and leaves out a portion. The sample has some 30,000 clones, 65% to 90% seen once. The receptor comes from a woman aged 60 to 75 with active COVID-19. Sequencing used peripheral blood.

Written as DNA, the CDR3 is TGTGCCAGCTCACCGACTGCCGGACAGGGGCAATATCCCCACTCACCCCTCCACTTT. This gives the protein CASSPTAGQGQYPHSPLHF. V usage is TRBV18 and J usage is TRBJ1-6, with 9 bases identical to TRBD1. CDR1 KGHSH and CDR2 LQKENI come from the germline V gene. The CDR3 spans 19 residues. The V and J ends lost 3 bases and 10 bases, in that order; junction bases with no gene match: 19.